This record concerns one T cell receptor (beta chain) sequence. These data are taken from a study of T cells in tuberculosis. The junction had 9 bases not matched to a gene; V was cut back by 2 bases and J by 6 bases. This CDR3 has 17 amino acids. Germline values: CDR1 SNHLY, CDR2 FYNNEI. Sequencing was performed with immunoSEQ multiplex PCR; in TCRdb, only in-frame clones are kept and a portion is missing. This table holds about 30,000 clones, under 95% found once. The sample's time point: new active TB diagnosis, blood taken before or within 7 days of starting treatment. Patients were newly diagnosed, HIV-seronegative, and aged 18 or older.

Sequenced here: PBMCs, sampled at tuberculosis diagnosis. The sequence was collected from an adult with tuberculosis. This chain connects TRBV2 to TRBJ1-6, with TRBD1 matching over 8 bases. Here the CDR3 DNA reads TGTGCCAGCAGTGAAATATATGACAGGGGTTTTAATTCACCCCTCCACTTT. Amino acid sequence: CASSEIYDRGFNSPLHF.